The next 26 T cell receptor beta chains were all read from a single sample in a study of T cells in Graves' hyperthyroidism and ophthalmopathy. Authors of the study amplified TCR beta CDR3 regions from RNA transcripts. Initially, a first-round RT-PCR of the TCR CDR3 employed the HTBI primer set. Using its own MiXCR run on the multiplex PCR reads, TCRdb lists one record per CDR3 protein. The sample has around 530,000 distinct CDR3 sequences, 17% seen once; the top ten hold 15% to 20%. The sample was blood. The receptors stem from a woman younger than 35 with Graves' ophthalmopathy.

This clonotype showed up just once. The chain carries TRBV19 and TRBJ2-3; no definite D call. Germline V gene sequence: CDR1 LNHDA, CDR2 SQIVND (reference sequence). CDR3 length equals 15 residues. Trimming removed 4 bases at V and 4 bases at J, with 15 bases between. The CDR3 is CASSTPGRRPDTQYF. The CDR3 region has the DNA TGTGCCAGTAGTACTCCTGGACGGAGACCAGATACGCAGTATTTT.

This clonotype showed up just a few times. The chain joins TRBV18 to TRBJ2-5, with TRBD2 matching over 8 bases. Germline CDR1 and CDR2: KGHSH and LQKENI. This CDR3 comprises 15 residues. Trimming at V came to 6 bases and at J to 1 base, leaving 7 bases not matched to a gene. As DNA, the CDR3 is TGTGCCAGCTCTTCGCGGACTAGCTCCCAAGAGACCCAGTACTTC. Translated, it gives CASSSRTSSQETQYF.

This clonotype was counted at least ten times. This chain connects TRBV3-1 to TRBJ1-5; no clear D gene. The CDR3 runs to 16 residues. The V gene lost 4 bases and the J gene lost 0 bases, with 13 bases spanning the gap. The germline CDR1 and CDR2 sequences are LGHDT and YNNKEL (reference sequence). The CDR3 nucleotides read TGTGCCAGCAGCCCGGCAGGAGATTATAGCAATCAGCCCCAGCATTTT. It specifies CASSPAGDYSNQPQHF.

This clonotype was found many times. V and J are TRBV30 and TRBJ1-6; D might be TRBD1 (5 bases). V was shortened by 4 bases and J by 7 bases, with 17 bases between the two germline ends. The V gene's germline CDR1 is GTSNPN and CDR2 SVGIG (reference sequence). CDR3 length: 15 residues. As DNA, the CDR3 is TGTGCCTGGACTGGGGGTGTCGCAGCGAATTCACCCCTCCACTTT. As protein: CAWTGGVAANSPLHF.

Many counts were recorded for this clonotype. V gene TRBV27 combines with J gene TRBJ1-2, with TRBD1 identical over 7 bases. The germline CDR1 and CDR2 sequences are MNHEY and SMNVEV (reference sequence). This CDR3 contains 13 residues. The trim removed 3 bases at V and 7 bases at J, leaving 5 bases unmatched. The CDR3 region has the DNA TGTGCCAGCAGTTTCGGGACAGCATCTGGCTACACCTTC. It codes for CASSFGTASGYTF.

This clonotype showed up many times. This chain connects TRBV2 to TRBJ2-7; the match to TRBD1 covers 7 bases. The CDR3 covers 15 residues. J gave up 4 bases and V 8 bases, and 14 bases lay outside the gene matches. Per the germline V gene, CDR1 is SNHLY and CDR2 is FYNNEI. In DNA, the CDR3 is TGTGCCAGCGGAAACCCGGGACAGTCCCCATACGAGCAGTACTTC. Translated, it gives CASGNPGQSPYEQYF.

V usage is TRBV5-4 and J usage is TRBJ1-2; D might be TRBD1 (6 bases). The V gene's germline CDR1 is SGHNT and CDR2 YYREEE (reference sequence). This CDR3 has 14 residues. The ends were cut back, 0 bases at V and 8 bases at J, with 14 bases in the middle. CDR3 DNA sequence: TGTGCCAGCAGCTTGGTTTGGGGGGGGCTGGGCTACACCTTC. It encodes CASSLVWGGLGYTF.

The gene calls are TRBV28 and TRBJ2-3; maybe TRBD1 (5 bases). V lost 5 bases to trimming and J lost 4 bases, with 13 bases between them. Per germline, CDR1 MDHEN and CDR2 SYDVKM. The CDR3 contains 14 residues. The CDR3, as DNA: TGTGCCAGCAGTCCGCAGGGTGGGTCAGATACGCAGTATTTT. This sequence encodes CASSPQGGSDTQYF.

This clonotype has at least ten counts. The rearrangement uses TRBV20-1 and TRBJ2-2; D unresolved. V was trimmed by 0 bases and J by 1 base, leaving 6 bases between them. Germline loops: CDR1 DFQATT, CDR2 SNEGSKA (reference sequence). The CDR3 length is 14 residues. The CDR3 DNA reads as TGCAGTGCTAGAGATCCAGGGAACACCGGGGAGCTGTTTTTT. It encodes CSARDPGNTGELFF.

This clonotype was counted only a few times. V gene TRBV28 combines with J gene TRBJ2-2, with D tentatively TRBD2 (5 bases). Germline lookup yields CDR1 MDHEN and CDR2 SYDVKM. Trimming cost V 5 bases and J 5 bases, with 15 bases left between them. The CDR3 has 15 amino acids. The CDR3: CASSPPGGRTGELFF. The CDR3 DNA sequence: TGTGCCAGCAGTCCCCCCGGCGGGCGGACCGGGGAGCTGTTTTTT. The complete variable domain, with remaining parts taken from reference TRBV28 and TRBJ2-2, reads DVKVTQSSRYLVKRTGEKVFLECVQDMDHENMFWYRQDPGLGLRLIYFSYDVKMKEKGDIPEGYSVSREKKERFSLILESASTNQTSMYLCASSPPGGRTGELFFGEGSRLTVL.

The chain uses TRBV5-8 and TRBJ1-4; D is unresolved. In germline, CDR1 is SGHTS, CDR2 YDEGEE. The CDR3 runs to 14 residues. Trimming removed 4 bases at V and 3 bases at J, with 10 bases between. CDR3 in DNA: TGTGCCAGCAGCAAGGACGGTTCTAATGAAAAACTGTTTTTT. The encoded protein is CASSKDGSNEKLFF.

At least ten counts were recorded for this clonotype. The CDR3 DNA is TGTGCCAGCAGTTTATCCGGGAGCGAGCAGTACTTC. Translated, it gives CASSLSGSEQYF. The chain has TRBV28 and TRBJ2-7; D might be TRBD2 (6 bases). The length of the CDR3 is 12 residues. The ends were cut back, 1 base at V and 6 bases at J, with 7 bases in the middle. The germline gives CDR1 MDHEN, CDR2 SYDVKM.

The chain couples TRBV9 to TRBJ2-1, with D possibly being TRBD2 (6 bases). The ends were cut back, 4 bases at V and 7 bases at J, with 18 bases in the middle. The CDR3 covers 15 residues. Germline loops: CDR1 SGDLS, CDR2 YYNGEE. In DNA, the CDR3 is TGTGCCAGCAGCCCGCTTGGAGGGAGCTTGAATGAGCAGTTCTTC. Protein sequence: CASSPLGGSLNEQFF.

There are a few counts of this clonotype. The J gene is TRBJ1-2, the V gene TRBV6-2 or TRBV6-3; no definite D call. This CDR3 contains 16 residues. Between the trimmed V and J ends, which lost 6 bases and 8 bases, there was a span of 25 bases. Germline loops: CDR1 MNHEY, CDR2 SVGEGT. Here the CDR3 reads CASSPDGPPMLVGYTF. CDR3 bases: TGTGCCAGCAGCCCCGACGGACCTCCGATGCTAGTGGGCTACACCTTC.

This clonotype was recorded at least ten times. The V gene is TRBV2, the J gene TRBJ1-1; D is ambiguous. The CDR3 contains 13 residues. V was shortened by 4 bases and J by 1 base, with 7 bases between the two germline ends. Germline V gene lookup returns CDR1 SNHLY and CDR2 FYNNEI. CDR3 sequence reads: CASSVGENTEAFF. The DNA of the CDR3 is TGTGCCAGCAGTGTAGGAGAGAACACTGAAGCTTTCTTT. The variable domain in full, completed from reference TRBV2 and TRBJ1-1, reads EPEVTQTPSHQVTQMGQEVILRCVPISNHLYFYWYRQILGQKVEFLVSFYNNEISEKSEIFDDQFSVERPDGSNFTLKIRSTKLEDSAMYFCASSVGENTEAFFGQGTRLTVV.

V is TRBV4-1 and J is TRBJ2-2; 13 nucleotides align to TRBD2. The CDR3 is 16 residues long. Germline CDR1 MGHRA, CDR2 YSYEKL. The ends lost 4 bases at V and 9 bases at J; junction bases unmatched: 8. CDR3 sequence reads: CASSRTSGGGSWELFF. CDR3 nucleotide sequence: TGCGCCAGCAGCCGAACTAGCGGGGGGGGATCCTGGGAGCTGTTTTTT.

This chain connects TRBV14 to TRBJ1-1; unclear D gene. Trimming took 0 bases from V and 5 from J, leaving 13 bases between them. The CDR3 sequence is 15 residues long. The germline V gene has CDR1 SGHDN and CDR2 FVKESK. The CDR3 DNA reads as TGTGCCAGCAGCCAAGACCCAGAGGGCCGGACTGAAGCTTTCTTT. As protein: CASSQDPEGRTEAFF.

The V and J genes are TRBV6-1 and TRBJ2-6; D not certain. The germline V gene has CDR1 MNHNS and CDR2 SASEGT. The CDR3 has 11 amino acids. Between the trimmed V and J ends, which lost 11 bases and 1 base, there was a span of 3 bases. The CDR3 DNA reads as TGTGCCTTATCTGGGGCCAACGTCCTGACTTTC. The encoded protein is CALSGANVLTF.

The V gene is TRBV19, the J gene TRBJ1-5, with D tentatively TRBD1 (5 bases). The germline V gene encodes CDR1 LNHDA and CDR2 SQIVND (reference sequence). The CDR3 contains 14 residues. V shed 7 bases and J shed 7 bases, with 17 bases lying between them. The CDR3 DNA reads as TGTGCCAGTACCGTGGGGCCCGAGGGCCAGCCCCAGCATTTT. Translating it yields CASTVGPEGQPQHF.

This clonotype was seen at least ten times. The rearrangement joins TRBV6-1 to TRBJ1-2, with TRBD1 as a possible D gene (6 bases). Trimming took off 0 bases at V and 4 bases at J, with 9 bases between the two ends. The CDR3 is made up of 14 amino acids. Per the germline V gene, CDR1 is MNHNS and CDR2 is SASEGT. This CDR3 is CASSEAGHFYGYTF. The CDR3 coding sequence is TGTGCCAGCAGTGAAGCGGGACACTTCTATGGCTACACCTTC.

CDR3 residues: CASSLLGLQYNEQFF. CDR3 nucleotides: TGTGCCAGCAGCTTATTGGGACTCCAATACAATGAGCAGTTCTTC. The chain employs TRBV7-6 and TRBJ2-1; possible D gene TRBD2, 6 bases. The CDR3 has 15 residues. CDR1 and CDR2 (germline): SGHVS, FNYEAQ. The V and J ends lost 2 bases and 4 bases respectively, with 12 bases between them. The full variable domain, with the rest looked up from reference TRBV7-6 and TRBJ2-1, is GAGVSQSPRYKVTKRGQDVALRCDPISGHVSLYWYRQALGQGPEFLTYFNYEAQQDKSGLPNDRFSAERPEGSISTLTIQRTEQRDSAMYRCASSLLGLQYNEQFFGPGTRLTVL.

In this sample, this clonotype turned up many times. The chain links TRBV11-1 to TRBJ1-2, with D tentatively TRBD1 (6 bases). This CDR3 is built from 15 residues. The germline gives CDR1 SGHAT, CDR2 FQDESV (reference sequence). The V and J ends lost 5 bases and 6 bases respectively, with 19 bases between them. The CDR3 DNA reads as TGTGCCAGCAGCACGACCATACAGGGAAGTAATGGCTACACCTTC. This sequence encodes CASSTTIQGSNGYTF.

This clonotype was observed many times. The chain couples TRBV27 to TRBJ2-1; 8 nucleotides line up with TRBD2. V gave up 2 bases and J gave up 2 bases; unmatched junction bases: 2. The germline CDR1 and CDR2 sequences are MNHEY and SMNVEV (reference sequence). The CDR3 length is 15 residues. CDR3 in amino acids: CASSLSGRTYNEQFF. The CDR3 DNA is TGTGCCAGCAGTTTAAGCGGGAGAACCTACAATGAGCAGTTCTTC.

The V and J genes are TRBV12-3 or TRBV12-4 and TRBJ2-3, with 12 bases lining up with TRBD1. This CDR3 contains 15 residues. V lost 6 bases, J lost 6 bases, and 7 bases stayed unmatched. This chain's CDR3 is CASSPGQGAFDTQYF. In nucleotides, the CDR3 is TGTGCCAGCAGCCCGGGACAGGGGGCTTTTGATACGCAGTATTTT.

This clonotype was observed at least ten times. The V call is TRBV7-2, the J call TRBJ2-7; 13 nucleotides match TRBD2. With 0 bases clipped from V and 1 base from J, the junction kept 9 bases outside the gene matches. The CDR3 has 19 residues. Germline CDR1 and CDR2: SGHTA and FQGNSA. CDR3 DNA sequence: TGTGCCAGCAGCTTAGCCCTACCCGGGACTAGCGGGGCATCCTACGAGCAGTACTTC. Its translation: CASSLALPGTSGASYEQYF.

The rearrangement joins TRBV7-3 to TRBJ2-2; tentatively, D is TRBD1 (5 bases). The CDR3 runs to 15 residues. Germline V gene data show CDR1 as SGHTA and CDR2 as FQGTGA. V lost 3 bases to trimming and J lost 6 bases, with 14 bases between them. CDR3 sequence (DNA): TGTGCCAGCAGCTTTAGGCAGGGTGGTTCCGGGGAGCTGTTTTTT. This codes for CASSFRQGGSGELFF. The full variable domain, rest sourced from reference TRBV7-3 and TRBJ2-2, is GAGVSQTPSNKVTEKGKYVELRCDPISGHTALYWYRQSLGQGPEFLIYFQGTGAADDSGLPNDRFFAVRPEGSVSTLKIQRTERGDSAVYLCASSFRQGGSGELFFGEGSRLTVL.